Shown below are 21 T cell receptor beta chains from a single sample sequenced in a study of T cell repertoires in cytomegalovirus infection. TCRdb processed the reads anew with MiXCR; each CDR3 protein has one entry. The table shows about 300,000 distinct CDR3 sequences, with roughly 26% occurring only once. Sequencing input: PBMCs. The receptors originated from a human donor in good health (CMV status not recorded). Some clones in this sample may be carry-over from other donors' samples.

The CDR3 is CASTDEVAGHNEQFF. DNA of the CDR3: TGTGCCAGCACCGACGAGGTAGCGGGACACAATGAGCAGTTCTTC. The V gene is TRBV11-2, the J gene TRBJ2-1, with 8 bases matching TRBD2. Per germline, CDR1 SGHAT and CDR2 FQNNGV. Trimming removed 7 bases from V and 5 bases from J; junction bases left unmatched: 10. The CDR3 consists of 15 residues. Full variable domain (remainder filled in from reference TRBV11-2 and TRBJ2-1): EAGVAQSPRYKIIEKRQSVAFWCNPISGHATLYWYQQILGQGPKLLIQFQNNGVVDDSQLPKDRFSAERLKGVDSTLKIQPAKLEDSAVYLCASTDEVAGHNEQFFGPGTRLTVL.

This clonotype has a handful of counts. The chain is built from TRBV15 and TRBJ2-1, with D unclear. The CDR3 length is 16 residues. From germline, CDR1 is LNHNV and CDR2 YYDKDF (reference sequence). V was pared by 4 bases and J by 0 bases, with 13 bases between. The DNA of the CDR3 is TGTGCCACCAGCAAATTTGGGTCGAGCTCCTACAATGAGCAGTTCTTC. It translates to CATSKFGSSSYNEQFF.

This clonotype was observed a handful of times. Relative to the germline gene, one junction end is altered; a read error may explain this. The gene calls are TRBV4-1 and TRBJ2-5, with 8 bases aligning to TRBD2. CDR3 size: 17 residues. Germline assignment: CDR1 MGHRA and CDR2 YSYEKL. Written as DNA, the CDR3 is TGTGCCAGCAGCCAAGGGCAGCGGGGGTCGGAAGTGGAGACCCAGTACTTC. Its translation: CASSQGQRGSEVETQYF.

This clonotype was seen a few times. The rearrangement uses TRBV2 and TRBJ2-3; possible D gene TRBD1, 6 bases. There are 13 residues in the CDR3. Germline loops: CDR1 SNHLY, CDR2 FYNNEI. Trimming pared 6 bases from V and 3 bases from J, leaving 10 bases between. CDR3: CASRGRGTDTQYF. Here the CDR3 DNA reads TGTGCCAGCAGGGGCAGGGGTACAGATACGCAGTATTTT.

The sample holds many counts of this clonotype. V and J are TRBV7-2 and TRBJ2-5; a possible D gene is TRBD1 (8 bases). CDR1 and CDR2 (germline): SGHTA, FQGNSA. The V and J ends lost 5 bases and 5 bases respectively, with 15 bases between them. This CDR3 spans 14 amino acids. The CDR3 reads CASSKQGGSETQYF. CDR3 sequence (DNA): TGTGCCAGCAGCAAACAGGGGGGGTCCGAGACCCAGTACTTC.

The chain couples TRBV24-1 to TRBJ1-1; 9 bases match TRBD1. Germline V gene data show CDR1 as KGHDR and CDR2 as SFDVKD. The CDR3 spans 13 residues. The V segment lost 6 bases and the J segment 6 bases; nucleotides outside the gene matches: 4. The CDR3 DNA sequence: TGTGCCACCAGTTCGGACAGGGGCGCTGAAGCTTTCTTT. It yields the protein CATSSDRGAEAFF.

The chain links TRBV4-2 to TRBJ1-1, with D perhaps matching TRBD1 (5 bases). There are 15 residues in the CDR3. Trimming took 10 bases from V and 3 from J, leaving 21 bases between them. Looked up from germline, CDR1 is LGHNA and CDR2 is YNFKEQ. In DNA form, the CDR3 reads TGTGCCACCCTCTCTCCGGGGCCGGGGTACACTGAAGCTTTCTTT. Translation: CATLSPGPGYTEAFF.

This chain connects TRBV4-2 to TRBJ2-5, with unresolved D. The length of the CDR3 is 14 residues. Trimming shortened V by 4 bases and J by 1 base, and 10 bases separated the two germline ends. Germline V gene sequence: CDR1 LGHNA, CDR2 YNFKEQ. The chain's CDR3 is CASSLSAIQETQYF. The CDR3 nucleotides are TGTGCCAGCAGCCTTAGTGCCATCCAAGAGACCCAGTACTTC.

This clonotype was seen only a few times. The chain uses TRBV28 and TRBJ1-5; D not resolved. CDR3 size: 13 residues. CDR1 and CDR2 from the germline V gene are MDHEN and SYDVKM. Trimming left V 7 bases short and J 3 bases short, with 10 bases between. The DNA of the CDR3 is TGTGCCAGCAACGGGGTAATCAATCAGCCCCAGCATTTT. Protein: CASNGVINQPQHF.

This clonotype occurred a few times. The chain recombines TRBV7-6 with TRBJ1-4, with no clear D. The CDR3 loop spans 12 amino acids. Between the trimmed V and J ends, which lost 1 base and 12 bases, there was a span of 9 bases. Germline V gives CDR1 SGHVS, CDR2 FNYEAQ. CDR3 residues: CASSLVTGQLFF. For the CDR3, the DNA is TGTGCCAGCAGCTTAGTAACCGGGCAACTGTTTTTT.

The chain is built from TRBV5-1 and TRBJ1-4; 9 positions agree with TRBD1. V lost 2 bases to trimming and J lost 8 bases; unmatched junction nucleotides: 7. CDR3 length: 15 residues. Germline values: CDR1 SGHRS, CDR2 YFSETQ. The CDR3 loop reads CASSLLQGAQEKLFF. The CDR3 nucleotides read TGCGCCAGCAGCTTATTACAGGGGGCGCAGGAAAAACTGTTTTTT. Full variable domain (rest looked up from reference TRBV5-1 and TRBJ1-4): KAGVTQTPRYLIKTRGQQVTLSCSPISGHRSVSWYQQTPGQGLQFLFEYFSETQRNKGNFPGRFSGRQFSNSRSEMNVSTLELGDSALYLCASSLLQGAQEKLFFGSGTQLSVL.

This clonotype was counted at least ten times. V and J are TRBV7-3 and TRBJ2-2; D is uncertain. This CDR3 has 11 amino acids. Trimming stripped 8 bases from V and 7 bases from J, with 8 bases between. Germline CDR1 SGHTA, CDR2 FQGTGA. In nucleotides, the CDR3 is TGTGCCAGCTCCCACGGCGGGGAGCTGTTTTTT. Translating it yields CASSHGGELFF.

This chain links TRBV27 with TRBJ2-1; TRBD2 agrees at 8 bases. Germline CDR1 MNHEY, CDR2 SMNVEV (reference sequence). J was trimmed by 0 bases and V by 3 bases; bases with no gene match: 16. The CDR3 sequence is 20 residues long. CDR3 sequence (DNA): TGTGCCAGCAGTTTCCGAAATCGGGGGGGCGTCCCGAGCTCCTACAATGAGCAGTTCTTC. Translation: CASSFRNRGGVPSSYNEQFF.

In this sample, this clonotype turned up many times. The CDR3 bases are TGTGCCAGCAGCTTAGATATCCGAGACACAGATACGCAGTATTTT. It codes for CASSLDIRDTDTQYF. V is TRBV11-3 and J is TRBJ2-3, with D unclear. The CDR3 runs 15 residues. Trimming took 0 bases from V and 2 from J, leaving 9 bases between them. Germline-derived CDR1 and CDR2 are SGHNT and YENEEA.

The chain uses TRBV24-1 and TRBJ2-5; 9 bases line up with TRBD1. J lost 3 bases, V lost 1 base, and 2 bases had no gene match. CDR1 KGHDR and CDR2 SFDVKD come from the germline V gene. The CDR3 length is 15 residues. Written as DNA, the CDR3 is TGTGCCACCAGTGATTTCGACAGGGGGAAAGAGACCCAGTACTTC. It specifies CATSDFDRGKETQYF.

This clonotype was detected ten times or more. The chain links TRBV11-2 to TRBJ2-1; 7 nucleotides agree with TRBD2. CDR1 is SGHAT, CDR2 FQNNGV, per germline. The ends lost 2 bases at V and 4 bases at J; junction bases unmatched: 5. There are 15 residues in the CDR3. CDR3 sequence (DNA): TGTGCCAGCAGCTTATTGGGAGGGTCATACAATGAGCAGTTCTTC. Translation: CASSLLGGSYNEQFF.

The chain joins TRBV28 to TRBJ1-6; no reliable D call. V lost 3 bases and J 18 bases, leaving 12 bases between the germline ends. Germline-derived CDR1 and CDR2 are MDHEN and SYDVKM. CDR3 size: 11 residues. DNA of the CDR3: TGTGCCAGCAGTTTTGGGATCCCACGCCACTTT. It encodes CASSFGIPRHF.

In its sample, this clonotype was seen a few times. J is TRBJ1-1 and V is TRBV7-2; the D is unclear. The CDR3 loop spans 13 amino acids. Germline CDR1 reads SGHTA; CDR2 reads FQGNSA. V was clipped by 5 bases and J by 1 base, with 8 bases between them. CDR3 protein: CASSNRRNTEAFF. CDR3 bases: TGTGCCAGCAGCAATCGACGGAACACTGAAGCTTTCTTT. Combining the CDR3 with reference TRBV7-2 and TRBJ1-1 gives the whole variable domain GAGVSQSPSNKVTEKGKDVELRCDPISGHTALYWYRQSLGQGLEFLIYFQGNSAPDKSGLPSDRFSAERTGGSVSTLTIQRTQQEDSAVYLCASSNRRNTEAFFGQGTRLTVV.

V and J are TRBV6-2 or TRBV6-3 and TRBJ2-7; the D gene is possibly TRBD1 (6 bases). Trimming took 6 bases from V and 0 from J, leaving 18 bases between them. The germline V gene has CDR1 MNHEY and CDR2 SVGEGT. The CDR3 totals 16 residues. CDR3 in amino acids: CASRRPGTQSSYEQYF. The DNA of the CDR3 is TGTGCCAGCAGACGCCCCGGGACACAGAGCTCCTACGAGCAGTACTTC.

The CDR3 nucleotides are TGTGCCAGCAGTTTTGACCAGCAAGAGACCCAGTACTTC. Protein sequence: CASSFDQQETQYF. This chain connects TRBV12-3 or TRBV12-4 to TRBJ2-5, with unresolved D. The CDR3 has 13 residues. Trimming cost V 3 bases and J 2 bases, with 7 bases left between them.

There are a few counts of this clonotype. The chain employs TRBV29-1 and TRBJ2-3; tentative D call: TRBD2 (7 bases). The CDR3 contains 15 residues. Deletions cut 7 bases from V and 4 bases from J, with 21 bases between. Germline-derived CDR1 and CDR2 are SQVTM and ANQGSEA. The chain's CDR3 is CSAQGGGPPSDTQYF. The CDR3 coding sequence is TGCAGCGCCCAAGGGGGAGGGCCCCCCTCAGATACGCAGTATTTT.